This T cell receptor beta chain was sequenced in a study of T cell repertoires in cytomegalovirus infection. Study context: It was the public TCR beta signatures that indicated both CMV infection and matching HLA type.

In TCRdb, the reads were re-called with MiXCR into one record per CDR3 protein. The data contain hundreds of thousands of distinct CDR3 sequences, roughly 24% of them singletons. This clonotype was seen a few times. The CDR3 totals 12 residues. From germline, CDR1 is MNHEY and CDR2 SVGEGT. V lost 3 bases and J lost 5, with 7 bases in between. The specimen was CD8+ T cells from PBMCs. The chain recombines TRBV6-2 or TRBV6-3 with TRBJ1-1, with no clear D. The sequence was collected from a human donor in good health (CMV status not recorded). Some clones in this sample may be carry-over from other donors' samples. The CDR3: CASSYGLTEAFF. For the CDR3, the DNA is TGTGCCAGCAGTTATGGACTAACTGAAGCTTTCTTT.